This T cell receptor beta chain was identified during a study of blood T cell repertoires in COVID-19 (dated by TCRdb to 2018 to 2020). In the study overall: The collaborator samples originated in the United States, Italy and Spain and spanned the acute and convalescent phases of COVID-19. The material from the prospective study consisted of cDNA or gDNA derived from T cells, B-cell-depleted T cells, or PBMCs. The dataset comprised deeply sampled blood TCRbeta repertoires from subjects exposed to, actively infected with, or recovered from COVID-19. The repertoires were released in a freely available public database intended as a resource for research on the immune response to SARS-CoV-2. The samples were drawn from two sources: the first 160 participants of the ongoing ImmuneRACE study, and fewer than 1,500 subjects contributed by 6 global collaborators. A de-identified subject ID, COVID-19 status, age in years and sex were almost always included in the sample metadata. HLA class I and class II types, where available, came from metadata supplied by the sample provider rather than from assay-based typing. Beyond this particular receptor, the publication reports: The quantity of clinical and demographic metadata differed by source and by participant and was supplied without curation.

Between the V and J ends, shortened by 0 bases and 2 bases respectively, the junction contains 2 bases. The CDR3 numbers 12 residues from cysteine through phenylalanine. Only CDR3 DNA is held: 36 bases, read in frame from base 1. Reading the germline V gene (reference sequence) gives CDR1 GTSNPN and CDR2 SVGIG. A second Seattle source provided samples from volunteer blood donors who had recovered from COVID-19. Collaborating institutions collected whole blood in K2EDTA tubes following their own protocols. Collaborator samples were shipped for TCRbeta analysis as frozen whole blood, isolated PBMCs, or DNA extracted from either sample type. About this clone: What this receptor recognizes is not known. Per-base quality was not reported, and no clone a single base away is much larger than it.

TCRbeta CDR3 regions were amplified from genomic DNA using the immunoSEQ Assay, a bias-controlled multiplex PCR. Turning to the authors' computational methods: Within the assay, amplification of reference gene primers was used to estimate how many nucleated cells each sample contained. Sequence reads were collapsed and filtered to measure the absolute abundance of every unique TCRbeta CDR3 rearrangement. For each sample, productive Simpson clonality was calculated by taking the square root of Simpson's diversity index across productive rearrangements. Here the immuneACCESS table is served through TCRdb, limited to in-frame sequences with V and J called. Missing clones are a known gap in these copies; in checked studies unresolved V genes cover under half, and the rest lacks a known reason. V and J calls and clone size are given by that table; D and trimming were obtained from the DNA. This sample lists under 250,000 clones; roughly nine tenths were detected once. The leading ten clones occupy around 6% of the sample.

The TCR sequence derives from a man aged 60 to 75 who had recovered from COVID-19. Sequencing was done on a sample of peripheral blood. This receptor chain uses TRBV30 and TRBJ1-5; no D gene can be assigned with confidence. For the CDR3, the sequence is CAWSVGNQPQHF. The nucleotide sequence is given as TGTGCCTGGAGTGTCGGCAATCAGCCCCAGCATTTT.